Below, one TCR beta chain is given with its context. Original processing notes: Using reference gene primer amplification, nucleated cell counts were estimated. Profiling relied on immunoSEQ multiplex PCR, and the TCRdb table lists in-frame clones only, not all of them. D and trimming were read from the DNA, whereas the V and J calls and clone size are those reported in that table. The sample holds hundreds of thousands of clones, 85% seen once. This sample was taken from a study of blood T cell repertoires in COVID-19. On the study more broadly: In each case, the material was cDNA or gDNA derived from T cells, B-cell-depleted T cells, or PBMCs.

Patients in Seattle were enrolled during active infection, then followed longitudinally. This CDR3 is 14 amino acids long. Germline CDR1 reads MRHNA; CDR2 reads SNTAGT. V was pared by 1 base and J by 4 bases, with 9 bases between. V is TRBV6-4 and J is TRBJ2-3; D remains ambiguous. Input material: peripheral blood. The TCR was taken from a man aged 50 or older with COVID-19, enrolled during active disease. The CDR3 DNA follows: TGTGCCAGCAGTGACTTAGAGAGTGCAGATACGCAGTATTTT. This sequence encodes CASSDLESADTQYF.